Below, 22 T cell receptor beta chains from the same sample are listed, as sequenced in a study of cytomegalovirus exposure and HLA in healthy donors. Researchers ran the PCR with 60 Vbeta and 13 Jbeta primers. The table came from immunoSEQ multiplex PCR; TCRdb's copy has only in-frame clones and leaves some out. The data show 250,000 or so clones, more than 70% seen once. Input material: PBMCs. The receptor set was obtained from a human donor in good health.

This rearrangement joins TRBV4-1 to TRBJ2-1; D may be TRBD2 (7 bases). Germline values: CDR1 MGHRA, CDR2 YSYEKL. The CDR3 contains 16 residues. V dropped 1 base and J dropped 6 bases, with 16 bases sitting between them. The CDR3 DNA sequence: TGCGCCAGCAGCCAAGCAGGGGCAGCGGGGCTCAATGAGCAGTTCTTC. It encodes CASSQAGAAGLNEQFF.

The DNA of the CDR3 is TGTGCCAGCAGTTACAAGGGGACAGTCTACGAGCAGTACTTC. Translated: CASSYKGTVYEQYF. The chain carries TRBV6-6 and TRBJ2-7, with 7 nucleotides matching TRBD1. This CDR3 has 14 amino acids. Germline V gene sequence: CDR1 MNHNY, CDR2 SVGAGI (reference sequence). V lost 2 bases, J lost 3 bases, and 4 bases stayed unmatched.

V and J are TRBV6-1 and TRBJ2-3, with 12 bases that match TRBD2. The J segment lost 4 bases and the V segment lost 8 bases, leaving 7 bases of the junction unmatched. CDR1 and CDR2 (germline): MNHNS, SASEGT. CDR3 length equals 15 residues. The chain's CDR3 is CASAPGTSGSDTQYF. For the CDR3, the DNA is TGTGCCAGCGCCCCGGGGACTAGCGGGTCAGATACGCAGTATTTT.

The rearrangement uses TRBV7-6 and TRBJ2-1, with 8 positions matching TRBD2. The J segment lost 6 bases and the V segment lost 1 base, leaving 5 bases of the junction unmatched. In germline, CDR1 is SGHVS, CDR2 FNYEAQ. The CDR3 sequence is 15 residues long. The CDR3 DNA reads TGTGCCAGCAGCTTAGTTGCGGGAGGTATCAATGAGCAGTTCTTC. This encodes CASSLVAGGINEQFF. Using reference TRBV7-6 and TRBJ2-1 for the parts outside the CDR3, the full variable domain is GAGVSQSPRYKVTKRGQDVALRCDPISGHVSLYWYRQALGQGPEFLTYFNYEAQQDKSGLPNDRFSAERPEGSISTLTIQRTEQRDSAMYRCASSLVAGGINEQFFGPGTRLTVL.

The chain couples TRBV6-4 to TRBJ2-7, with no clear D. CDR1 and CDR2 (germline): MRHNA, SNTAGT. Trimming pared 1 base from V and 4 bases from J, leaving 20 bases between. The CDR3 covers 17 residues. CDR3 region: CASSDFVGRLVLYEQYF. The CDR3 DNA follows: TGTGCCAGCAGTGACTTTGTAGGCAGGTTGGTATTGTACGAGCAGTACTTC.

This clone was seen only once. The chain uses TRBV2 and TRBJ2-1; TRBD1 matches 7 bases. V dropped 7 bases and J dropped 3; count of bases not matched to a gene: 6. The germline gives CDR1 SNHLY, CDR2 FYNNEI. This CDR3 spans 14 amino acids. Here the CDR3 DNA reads TGTGCCAGCACCATCCGACAGGGCTACAATGAGCAGTTCTTC. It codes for CASTIRQGYNEQFF.

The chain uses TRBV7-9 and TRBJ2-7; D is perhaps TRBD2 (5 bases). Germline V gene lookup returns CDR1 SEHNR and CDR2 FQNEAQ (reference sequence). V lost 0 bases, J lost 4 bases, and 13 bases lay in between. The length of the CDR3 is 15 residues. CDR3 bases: TGTGCCAGCAGCTTAGCGTTGGGGAGCCCGTACGAGCAGTACTTC. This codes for CASSLALGSPYEQYF.

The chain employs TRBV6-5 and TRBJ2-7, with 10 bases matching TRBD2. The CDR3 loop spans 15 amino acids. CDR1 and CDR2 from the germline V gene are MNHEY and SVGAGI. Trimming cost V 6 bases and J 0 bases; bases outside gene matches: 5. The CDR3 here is CASRPLAGSSYEQYF. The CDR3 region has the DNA TGTGCCAGCAGACCACTAGCGGGAAGCTCCTACGAGCAGTACTTC.

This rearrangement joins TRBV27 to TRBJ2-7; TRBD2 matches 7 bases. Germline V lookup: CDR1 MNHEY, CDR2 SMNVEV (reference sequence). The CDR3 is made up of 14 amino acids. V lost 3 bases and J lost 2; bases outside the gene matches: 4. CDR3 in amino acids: CASSFSGSAYEQYF. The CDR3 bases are TGTGCCAGCAGTTTTAGCGGGTCGGCCTACGAGCAGTACTTC.

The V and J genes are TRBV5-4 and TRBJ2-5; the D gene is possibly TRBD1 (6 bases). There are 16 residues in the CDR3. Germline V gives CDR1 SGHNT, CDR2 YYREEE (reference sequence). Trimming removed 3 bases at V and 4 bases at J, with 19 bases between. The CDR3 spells CASSSSRGGSGETQYF. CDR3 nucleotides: TGTGCCAGCAGCTCATCCCGTGGGGGCTCTGGAGAGACCCAGTACTTC.

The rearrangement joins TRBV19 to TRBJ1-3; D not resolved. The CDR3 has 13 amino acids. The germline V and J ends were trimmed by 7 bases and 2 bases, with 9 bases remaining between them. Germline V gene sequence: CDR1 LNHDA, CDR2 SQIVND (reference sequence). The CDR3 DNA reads TGTGCCAGTATTCCAGCGCCTGGAAACACCATATATTTT. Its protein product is CASIPAPGNTIYF.

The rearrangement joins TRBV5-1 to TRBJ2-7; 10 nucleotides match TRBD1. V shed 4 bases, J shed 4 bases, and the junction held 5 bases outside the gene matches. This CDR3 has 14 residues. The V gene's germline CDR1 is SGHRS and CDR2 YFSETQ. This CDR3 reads CASSPGTGVYEQYF. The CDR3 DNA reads TGCGCCAGCAGCCCCGGGACAGGGGTTTACGAGCAGTACTTC. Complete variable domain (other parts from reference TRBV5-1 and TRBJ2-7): KAGVTQTPRYLIKTRGQQVTLSCSPISGHRSVSWYQQTPGQGLQFLFEYFSETQRNKGNFPGRFSGRQFSNSRSEMNVSTLELGDSALYLCASSPGTGVYEQYFGPGTRLTVT.

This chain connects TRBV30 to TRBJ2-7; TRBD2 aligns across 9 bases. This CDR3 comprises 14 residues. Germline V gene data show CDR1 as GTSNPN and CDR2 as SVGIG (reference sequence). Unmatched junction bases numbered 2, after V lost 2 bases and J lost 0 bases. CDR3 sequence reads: CAWSSGGSSYEQYF. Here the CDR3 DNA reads TGTGCCTGGAGTAGCGGGGGGAGCTCCTACGAGCAGTACTTC. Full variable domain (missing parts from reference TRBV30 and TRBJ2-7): SQTIHQWPATLVQPVGSPLSLECTVEGTSNPNLYWYRQAAGRGLQLLFYSVGIGQISSEVPQNLSASRPQDRQFILSSKKLLLSDSGFYLCAWSSGGSSYEQYFGPGTRLTVT.

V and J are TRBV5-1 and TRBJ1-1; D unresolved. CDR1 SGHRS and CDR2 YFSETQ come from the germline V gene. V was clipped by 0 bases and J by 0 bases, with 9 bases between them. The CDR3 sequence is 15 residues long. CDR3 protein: CASSLDENLNTEAFF. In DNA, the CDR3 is TGCGCCAGCAGCTTGGATGAGAATTTGAACACTGAAGCTTTCTTT.

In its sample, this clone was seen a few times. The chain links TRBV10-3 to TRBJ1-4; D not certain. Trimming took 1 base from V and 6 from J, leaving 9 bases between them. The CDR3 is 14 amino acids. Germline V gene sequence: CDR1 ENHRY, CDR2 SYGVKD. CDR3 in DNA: TGTGCCATCAGTGAGTACGGGAGGGATGAAAAACTGTTTTTT. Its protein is CAISEYGRDEKLFF.

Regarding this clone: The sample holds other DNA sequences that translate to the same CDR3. CDR3 residues: CASSLGGTGGLAVYNEQFF. The CDR3 DNA follows: TGTGCCAGCAGCTTGGGTGGGACAGGAGGACTAGCGGTCTACAATGAGCAGTTCTTC. V and J are TRBV7-8 and TRBJ2-1; 10 nucleotides match TRBD2. The germline V gene has CDR1 SGHVS and CDR2 FQNEAQ. V dropped 3 bases and J dropped 3; count of bases not matched to a gene: 14. The CDR3 is 19 amino acids. Complete variable domain (other parts from reference TRBV7-8 and TRBJ2-1): GAGVSQSPRYKVAKRGQDVALRCDPISGHVSLFWYQQALGQGPEFLTYFQNEAQLDKSGLPSDRFFAERPEGSVSTLKIQRTQQEDSAVYLCASSLGGTGGLAVYNEQFFGPGTRLTVL.

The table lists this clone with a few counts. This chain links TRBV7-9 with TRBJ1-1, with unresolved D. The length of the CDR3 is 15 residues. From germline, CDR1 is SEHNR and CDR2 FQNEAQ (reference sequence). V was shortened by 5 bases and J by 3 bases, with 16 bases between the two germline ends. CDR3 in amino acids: CASSMLREIYTEAFF. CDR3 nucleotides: TGTGCCAGCAGCATGCTACGGGAAATCTACACTGAAGCTTTCTTT.

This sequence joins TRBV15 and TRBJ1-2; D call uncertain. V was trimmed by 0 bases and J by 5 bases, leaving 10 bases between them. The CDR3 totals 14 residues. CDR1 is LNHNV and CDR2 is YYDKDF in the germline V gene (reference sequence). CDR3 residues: CATSRDLQFYGYTF. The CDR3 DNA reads TGTGCCACCAGCAGAGACTTACAGTTTTATGGCTACACCTTC.

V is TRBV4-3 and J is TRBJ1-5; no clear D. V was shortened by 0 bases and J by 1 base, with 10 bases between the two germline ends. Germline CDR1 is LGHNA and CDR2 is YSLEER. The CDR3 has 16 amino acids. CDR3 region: CASSQDPGVSNQPQHF. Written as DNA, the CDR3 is TGCGCCAGCAGCCAAGATCCCGGAGTAAGCAATCAGCCCCAGCATTTT.

The CDR3: CSVEDWLAGAEETQYF. In nucleotides, the CDR3 is TGCAGCGTTGAAGATTGGCTAGCGGGAGCGGAAGAGACCCAGTACTTC. The chain combines TRBV29-1 with TRBJ2-5; TRBD2 matches at 10 bases. With V trimmed by 0 bases and J by 3 bases, 7 bases remained unmatched. Germline values: CDR1 SQVTM, CDR2 ANQGSEA. The CDR3 extends over 16 amino acids.

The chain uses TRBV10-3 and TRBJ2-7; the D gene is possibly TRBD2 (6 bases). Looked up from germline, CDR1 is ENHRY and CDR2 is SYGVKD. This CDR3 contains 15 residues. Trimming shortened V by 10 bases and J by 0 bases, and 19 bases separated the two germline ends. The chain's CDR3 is CATGSGGASSYEQYF. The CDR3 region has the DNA TGTGCCACGGGGTCCGGAGGGGCTAGCTCCTACGAGCAGTACTTC.

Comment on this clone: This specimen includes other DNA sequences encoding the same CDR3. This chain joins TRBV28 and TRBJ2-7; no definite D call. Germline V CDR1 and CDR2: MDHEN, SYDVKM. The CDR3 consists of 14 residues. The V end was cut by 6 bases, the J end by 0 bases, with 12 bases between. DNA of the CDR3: TGTGCCAGCAGCCCCTCGGGTAGCTCCTACGAGCAGTACTTC. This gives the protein CASSPSGSSYEQYF.